The 15 T cell receptor beta chains in this list originate from one sample, sequenced in a study of T cell repertoires in cytomegalovirus infection. TCRdb fed the reads into MiXCR, producing one record per CDR3 protein. This sample carries 85,000 to 130,000 distinct CDR3 sequences, under 25% of them seen once, and the ten largest clones take about 39%. The sample comprised CD8+ T cells from PBMCs. The receptors were gathered from a human donor in good health (CMV status not recorded). Some clones in this sample may be carry-over from other donors' samples.

This clonotype was detected many times. DNA for the CDR3: TGTGCCAGCAGCTCAAAGACTAGCGGTTCTGGAGGGGAGCTGTTTTTT. This encodes CASSSKTSGSGGELFF. The genes are TRBV7-3 and TRBJ2-2; TRBD2 matches 9 bases. This CDR3 is 16 amino acids long. V trimming: 4 bases; J trimming: 8 bases; junction bases outside the gene matches: 11. Germline lookup yields CDR1 SGHTA and CDR2 FQGTGA.

V gene TRBV20-1 combines with J gene TRBJ2-2; maybe TRBD1 (6 bases). V was shortened by 0 bases and J by 1 base, with 15 bases between the two germline ends. CDR1 and CDR2 from the germline V gene are DFQATT and SNEGSKA (reference sequence). This CDR3 comprises 17 residues. The DNA for the CDR3 is TGCAGTGCTAGAGATCACCAAGCACAGGGGAACACCGGGGAGCTGTTTTTT. As protein: CSARDHQAQGNTGELFF.

This sequence joins TRBV20-1 and TRBJ2-7, with D tentatively TRBD2 (5 bases). This CDR3 spans 14 amino acids. Germline CDR1 reads DFQATT; CDR2 reads SNEGSKA (reference sequence). The V gene lost 3 bases and the J gene lost 2 bases, with 14 bases spanning the gap. The CDR3 spells CSARGPTSTYEQYF. The CDR3 DNA sequence: TGCAGTGCTAGGGGCCCAACTAGTACCTACGAGCAGTACTTC.

The sample holds a few counts of this clonotype. This CDR3 is CASSIKSGSTYEQYF. The CDR3 DNA is TGTGCCAGCAGCATAAAAAGCGGGTCTACCTACGAGCAGTACTTC. The J gene is TRBJ2-7, the V gene TRBV7-9; a weak D match, TRBD2 (6 bases). Germline V lookup: CDR1 SEHNR, CDR2 FQNEAQ (reference sequence). Trimming shortened V by 5 bases and J by 2 bases, and 16 bases separated the two germline ends. CDR3 size: 15 residues.

The chain carries TRBV12-3 or TRBV12-4 and TRBJ2-7, with D uncertain. The CDR3 spans 11 residues. The ends were cut back, 4 bases at V and 4 bases at J, with 5 bases in the middle. In nucleotides, the CDR3 is TGTGCCAGCAGTTCACAGTACGAGCAGTACTTC. It is translated as CASSSQYEQYF.

In this sample, this clonotype turned up a few times. This sequence joins TRBV10-2 and TRBJ2-7, with 10 bases that match TRBD2. Germline loops: CDR1 WSHSY, CDR2 SAAADI. The V segment lost 3 bases and the J segment 3 bases; nucleotides outside the gene matches: 5. This CDR3 region has 15 residues. The CDR3 protein is CASSDGLAANYEQYF. The DNA for the CDR3 is TGCGCCAGCAGTGATGGACTAGCGGCCAACTACGAGCAGTACTTC.

A remark on this clonotype: A clone one base away is much larger, so this may be a read error. The V gene is TRBV6-2 or TRBV6-3, the J gene TRBJ1-1; the D is unclear. Germline values: CDR1 MNHEY, CDR2 SVGEGT. CDR3 length: 12 amino acids. V was clipped by 4 bases and J by 6 bases, with 9 bases between them. This CDR3 reads CASSSSYSEAFF. Here the CDR3 DNA reads TGTGCCAGCAGTTCATCTTACTCTGAAGCTTTCTTT.

The chain is built from TRBV28 and TRBJ1-2, with TRBD1 matching over 9 bases. The CDR3 has 17 amino acids. After removal of 6 bases from V and 4 bases from J, the junction contained 15 bases not matched to a gene. Germline V gives CDR1 MDHEN, CDR2 SYDVKM. CDR3 loop: CASSLIGQGLSGYGYTF. CDR3 DNA sequence: TGTGCCAGCAGCCTCATCGGACAGGGGCTCTCGGGCTATGGCTACACCTTC.

The V call is TRBV7-9, the J call TRBJ2-7, with a possible D match to TRBD1 (5 bases). V gave up 11 bases and J gave up 5 bases, with 19 bases separating them. CDR1 and CDR2 from the germline V gene are SEHNR and FQNEAQ (reference sequence). This CDR3 has 13 residues. The CDR3 region has the DNA TGTGCCGGCATAGCAGGGTCACGCCACGAGCAGTACTTC. Protein product: CAGIAGSRHEQYF.

V usage is TRBV20-1 and J usage is TRBJ1-1; no clear D. The CDR3 has 13 amino acids. V was cut by 0 bases and J by 1 base, with 6 bases left in between. CDR1 and CDR2 from the germline V gene are DFQATT and SNEGSKA (reference sequence). CDR3 coding DNA: TGCAGTGCTAGAGATATCCGGAACACTGAAGCTTTCTTT. This encodes CSARDIRNTEAFF.

At least ten counts were recorded for this clonotype. This rearrangement joins TRBV7-2 to TRBJ2-7; 7 bases line up with TRBD2. CDR1 and CDR2 from the germline V gene are SGHTA and FQGNSA. V lost 5 bases to trimming and J lost 2 bases; unmatched junction nucleotides: 12. The CDR3 contains 16 residues. The CDR3 reads CASSPITSGKTYEQYF. CDR3 coding DNA: TGTGCCAGCAGCCCCATCACGAGCGGGAAGACCTACGAGCAGTACTTC.

In its sample, this clonotype was seen once. The chain is built from TRBV12-3 or TRBV12-4 and TRBJ2-1; a possible D gene is TRBD1 (6 bases). V gave up 3 bases and J gave up 5 bases, with 11 bases separating them. The CDR3 contains 14 residues. The CDR3 nucleotides read TGTGCCAGCAGTTTTCTGGGGGCCAACAATGAGCAGTTCTTC. It codes for CASSFLGANNEQFF.

This clonotype has a count of ten or more. The V gene is TRBV7-2, the J gene TRBJ2-7; D remains unclear. The germline V gene encodes CDR1 SGHTA and CDR2 FQGNSA. The CDR3 is 12 amino acids. V lost 1 base, J lost 6 bases, and 7 bases lay in between. CDR3 in DNA: TGTGCCAGCAGCTTAGGGGATCCCGAGCAGTACTTC. It is translated as CASSLGDPEQYF.

This clonotype came up many times. The chain carries TRBV20-1 and TRBJ1-2; D is unclear. CDR3 length equals 13 residues. Per germline, CDR1 DFQATT and CDR2 SNEGSKA (reference sequence). The germline V and J ends were trimmed by 5 bases and 3 bases, with 13 bases remaining between them. The CDR3 coding sequence is TGCAGTGCTGAGTCATATTCGGACTATGGCTACACCTTC. This encodes CSAESYSDYGYTF.

The table lists this clonotype with many counts. The CDR3 DNA is TGTGCTAGTGGTTCGGTCCAGGGGGTCAACACCGGGGAGCTGTTTTTT. Protein sequence: CASGSVQGVNTGELFF. The chain is built from TRBV12-5 and TRBJ2-2; 7 nucleotides line up with TRBD1. With V trimmed by 4 bases and J by 2 bases, 7 bases remained unmatched. The length of the CDR3 is 16 residues. The germline gives CDR1 LGHNT, CDR2 FRNRAP.